This T cell receptor (beta chain) derives from a study of control samples from healthy donors and cancer patients. This table comes from immunoSEQ multiplex PCR, and its TCRdb copy is limited to in-frame clones, with some not included. The profile shows around 99,000 clones, over 75% of them singletons. The V gene's germline CDR1 is SNHLY and CDR2 FYNNEI. V trimming: 5 bases; J trimming: 8 bases; junction bases outside the gene matches: 4. This CDR3 contains 13 residues. The rearrangement joins TRBV2 to TRBJ2-4, with 9 bases that match TRBD1. The sequencing input was blood. This TCR came from a human donor in good health. The donor label of this sample is uncertain. DNA of the CDR3: TGTGCCAGCAGTAAAGACAGGGGGGACATTCAGTACTTC. Its translation: CASSKDRGDIQYF.